This T cell receptor beta chain was retrieved from a study of cytomegalovirus exposure and HLA in healthy donors. Study-level findings and limits: Rare TCR sequences predominated, though certain public TCRs were found in many donors. Researchers counted 164 TCR beta chains as cytomegalovirus-associated. TCR beta sequences reportedly predicted most subjects' HLA-A and HLA-B alleles accurately.

The PCR used 60 Vbeta and 13 Jbeta primers. Assay: immunoSEQ multiplex PCR; the TCRdb copy retains only in-frame clones and omits some. This sample yields some 180,000 clones, of which over 70% are seen a single time; more than 1.4% belongs to the top ten. About this clone itself: Its antigen is as yet unknown.

Sequencing was carried out using PBMCs. This TCR derives from a man between 18 and 35 years old in good health and CMV-seronegative.

CDR3 residues: CASSYQSSGQAFF. CDR3 bases: TGTGCCAGCAGTTACCAGTCTTCAGGGCAGGCTTTCTTT. The V call is TRBV6-5, the J call TRBJ1-1; TRBD1 is a possible D gene (5 bases). Trimming removed 2 bases at V and 11 bases at J, with 15 bases between. Per germline, CDR1 MNHEY and CDR2 SVGAGI. The CDR3 is made up of 13 amino acids.